The rows below give T cell receptor beta chains drawn from one sample of a study of blood T cell repertoires in COVID-19. TCRdb's table, derived via immunoSEQ multiplex PCR, lists solely in-frame clones and lacks some. The sample carries 150,000 to 200,000 clones, 70% to 90% recorded once. The specimen sequenced was peripheral blood. The receptors stem from a man aged 40-55 years with active or convalescent COVID-19. CDR3s include the opening cysteine and the closing phenylalanine or tryptophan. Fields, in order: V gene, D gene, J gene, clone size, CDR3 protein, CDR3 DNA. D genes are given only for firm matches. Clone size is stated in some rows and not others, as once, few, many or a class when expanded.

v_gene: TRBV28; d_gene: TRBD1; j_gene: TRBJ1-1; abundance: NA; CDR3aa: CASSTGTGVGTEAFF; CDR3nt: TGTGCCAGCAGTACAGGGACAGGGGTTGGCACTGAAGCTTTCTTT
v_gene: TRBV11-2; d_gene: NA; j_gene: TRBJ2-1; abundance: NA; CDR3aa: CASSLVSRGEQFF; CDR3nt: TGTGCCAGCAGCTTAGTCTCTCGCGGAGAGCAGTTCTTC
v_gene: TRBV18; d_gene: TRBD1; j_gene: TRBJ1-6; abundance: NA; CDR3aa: CASSPAGQGVFSSPLHF; CDR3nt: TGTGCCAGCTCACCGGCGGGACAGGGGGTTTTTAGTTCACCCCTCCACTTT
v_gene: TRBV4-3; d_gene: TRBD1; j_gene: TRBJ2-7; abundance: NA; CDR3aa: CASSQGATGNRGGQYF; CDR3nt: TGCGCCAGCAGCCAAGGGGCGACAGGGAATCGTGGCGGGCAGTACTTC
v_gene: TRBV18; d_gene: NA; j_gene: TRBJ1-1; abundance: NA; CDR3aa: CASSSRNRAGNTEAFF; CDR3nt: TGTGCCAGCTCATCCCGCAACAGGGCAGGGAACACTGAAGCTTTCTTT
v_gene: TRBV7-2; d_gene: NA; j_gene: TRBJ1-3; abundance: NA; CDR3aa: CASSLSVSGNTIYF; CDR3nt: TGTGCCAGCAGCTTGTCCGTTTCTGGAAACACCATATATTTT
v_gene: TRBV12-3/TRBV12-4; d_gene: NA; j_gene: TRBJ1-1; abundance: NA; CDR3aa: CASSLGAATEAFF; CDR3nt: TGTGCCAGCAGTTTAGGGGCAGCCACTGAAGCTTTCTTT
v_gene: TRBV18; d_gene: NA; j_gene: TRBJ1-1; abundance: NA; CDR3aa: CASSPTGNTEAFF; CDR3nt: TGTGCCAGCTCACCGACAGGGAACACTGAAGCTTTCTTT
v_gene: TRBV9; d_gene: TRBD1; j_gene: TRBJ2-3; abundance: NA; CDR3aa: CASSPRQGYDTQYF; CDR3nt: TGTGCCAGCAGCCCTCGACAGGGGTACGATACGCAGTATTTT
v_gene: TRBV6-1; d_gene: NA; j_gene: TRBJ2-7; abundance: NA; CDR3aa: CASSEAREVFHEQYF; CDR3nt: TGTGCCAGCAGTGAAGCCAGGGAAGTTTTCCACGAGCAGTACTTC
v_gene: TRBV5-4; d_gene: TRBD1; j_gene: TRBJ2-7; abundance: NA; CDR3aa: CASSLRQGTVYEQYF; CDR3nt: TGTGCCAGCAGCTTACGACAGGGGACCGTCTACGAGCAGTACTTC
v_gene: TRBV7-3; d_gene: NA; j_gene: TRBJ2-2; abundance: NA; CDR3aa: CASSLGPRGTGELFF; CDR3nt: TGTGCCAGCAGCTTAGGGCCCCGGGGAACCGGGGAGCTGTTTTTT
v_gene: TRBV7-2; d_gene: TRBD1; j_gene: TRBJ1-1; abundance: NA; CDR3aa: CASSRQGRTEAFF; CDR3nt: TGTGCCAGCAGTAGACAGGGACGTACTGAAGCTTTCTTT
v_gene: TRBV5-1; d_gene: TRBD1; j_gene: TRBJ1-2; abundance: NA; CDR3aa: CASSVPGQGYGYTF; CDR3nt: TGCGCCAGCAGCGTCCCGGGACAGGGCTATGGCTACACCTTC
v_gene: TRBV28; d_gene: NA; j_gene: TRBJ2-3; abundance: NA; CDR3aa: CASSFLSGTDTQYF; CDR3nt: TGTGCCAGCAGTTTCCTCTCAGGGACAGATACGCAGTATTTT
v_gene: TRBV11-2; d_gene: TRBD1; j_gene: TRBJ2-2; abundance: NA; CDR3aa: CASSPRDRGLGDTGELFF; CDR3nt: TGTGCCAGCAGCCCTAGGGACAGGGGTTTGGGGGACACCGGGGAGCTGTTTTTT
v_gene: TRBV24-1; d_gene: TRBD2; j_gene: TRBJ2-1; abundance: NA; CDR3aa: CATSRRLAGLYNEQFF; CDR3nt: TGTGCCACCAGCCGACGACTAGCGGGATTGTACAATGAGCAGTTCTTC
v_gene: TRBV24-1; d_gene: TRBD1; j_gene: TRBJ2-3; abundance: NA; CDR3aa: CATSDLKGAMSTDTQYF; CDR3nt: TGTGCCACCAGTGATTTAAAGGGGGCGATGAGCACAGATACGCAGTATTTT
v_gene: TRBV6-5; d_gene: NA; j_gene: TRBJ2-1; abundance: NA; CDR3aa: CASSWSSYNEQFF; CDR3nt: TGTGCCAGCAGTTGGAGCTCCTACAATGAGCAGTTCTTC
v_gene: TRBV4-1; d_gene: NA; j_gene: TRBJ2-1; abundance: NA; CDR3aa: CASSPTMGGSEQFF; CDR3nt: TGCGCCAGCAGCCCGACTATGGGGGGTAGTGAGCAGTTCTTC
v_gene: TRBV28; d_gene: TRBD2; j_gene: TRBJ2-3; abundance: NA; CDR3aa: CASSPWTSGGGTDTQYF; CDR3nt: TGTGCCAGCAGTCCTTGGACTAGCGGGGGGGGGACAGATACGCAGTATTTT
v_gene: TRBV4-3; d_gene: NA; j_gene: TRBJ2-3; abundance: many; CDR3aa: CASSQTPRGKTDTQYF; CDR3nt: TGCGCCAGCAGCCAAACTCCTAGGGGGAAGACAGATACGCAGTATTTT
v_gene: TRBV5-1; d_gene: TRBD1; j_gene: TRBJ2-7; abundance: few; CDR3aa: CASSPAPGQRSSYEQYF; CDR3nt: TGCGCCAGCAGCCCAGCCCCGGGACAGCGAAGCTCCTACGAGCAGTACTTC
v_gene: TRBV30; d_gene: TRBD2; j_gene: TRBJ2-3; abundance: NA; CDR3aa: CAWNKGRDTDTQYF; CDR3nt: TGTGCCTGGAACAAAGGGAGGGACACAGATACGCAGTATTTT
v_gene: TRBV4-1; d_gene: TRBD2; j_gene: TRBJ2-2; abundance: NA; CDR3aa: CASSQQAGGLTGELFF; CDR3nt: TGCGCCAGCAGCCAGCAAGCGGGGGGGCTGACCGGGGAGCTGTTTTTT
v_gene: TRBV30; d_gene: TRBD2; j_gene: TRBJ2-1; abundance: NA; CDR3aa: CAWRLAGVHNEQFF; CDR3nt: TGTGCCTGGAGATTAGCGGGAGTCCACAATGAGCAGTTCTTC
v_gene: TRBV6-5; d_gene: NA; j_gene: TRBJ1-2; abundance: NA; CDR3aa: CASGRKGGYGYTF; CDR3nt: TGTGCCAGCGGGAGGAAGGGCGGCTATGGCTACACCTTC
v_gene: TRBV7-2; d_gene: NA; j_gene: TRBJ2-7; abundance: NA; CDR3aa: CASSGLRIPYEQYF; CDR3nt: TGTGCCAGCAGCGGGCTCAGGATTCCCTACGAGCAGTACTTC